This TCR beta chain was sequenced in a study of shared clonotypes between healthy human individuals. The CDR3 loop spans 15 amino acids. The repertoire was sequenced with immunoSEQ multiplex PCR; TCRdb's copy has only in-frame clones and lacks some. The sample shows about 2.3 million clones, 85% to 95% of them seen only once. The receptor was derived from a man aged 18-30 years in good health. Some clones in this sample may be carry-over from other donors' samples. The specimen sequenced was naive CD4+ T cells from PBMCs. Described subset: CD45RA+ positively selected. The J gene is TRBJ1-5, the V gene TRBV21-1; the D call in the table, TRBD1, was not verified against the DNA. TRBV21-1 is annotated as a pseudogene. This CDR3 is CASSKQSRGDQPQHF. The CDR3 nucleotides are TGTGCCAGCAGCAAACAGTCCAGGGGGGATCAGCCCCAGCATTTT.